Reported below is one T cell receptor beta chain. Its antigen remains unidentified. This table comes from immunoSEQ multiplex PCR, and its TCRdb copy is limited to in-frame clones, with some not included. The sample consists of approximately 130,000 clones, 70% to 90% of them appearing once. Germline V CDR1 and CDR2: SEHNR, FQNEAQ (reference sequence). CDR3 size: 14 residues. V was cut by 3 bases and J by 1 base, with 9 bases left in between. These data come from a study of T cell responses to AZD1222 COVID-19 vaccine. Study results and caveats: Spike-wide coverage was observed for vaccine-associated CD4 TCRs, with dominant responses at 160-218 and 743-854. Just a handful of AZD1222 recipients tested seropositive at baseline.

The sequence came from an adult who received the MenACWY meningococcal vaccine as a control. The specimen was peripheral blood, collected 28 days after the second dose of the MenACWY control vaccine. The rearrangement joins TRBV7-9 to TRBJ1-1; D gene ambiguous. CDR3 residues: CASSFAGRNTEAFF. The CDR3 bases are TGTGCCAGCAGCTTCGCAGGAAGGAACACTGAAGCTTTCTTT.